This T cell receptor (beta chain) was identified during a study of OX40 agonist ivuxolimab in advanced cancers. Study information: Age averaged about 62 years (range roughly 23 to 85), and 82.7% were male.

Study-wide results and limits: Expanded clones were, on average, more numerous among CD8+ T cells than CD4+.

Only in-frame clones appear in the TCRdb table, and some are missing; sequencing was by immunoSEQ multiplex PCR. The sample has about 27,000 clones, 82% seen once. This clone was detected once. The antigen is not known. Trimming stripped 5 bases from V and 4 bases from J, with 17 bases between. CDR1 is MNHEY and CDR2 is SMNVEV in the germline V gene (reference sequence). The CDR3 is 16 residues long. This rearrangement joins TRBV27 to TRBJ2-2; D possibly corresponds to TRBD1 (5 bases). The specimen comprised CD4+ or CD8+ T cells sorted from blood, sampled in a trial of the OX40 agonist ivuxolimab. The receptor was isolated from an adult with an advanced solid tumor such as melanoma, head and neck, liver or kidney cancer. The CDR3 spells CASSALPGMVTGELFF. In nucleotides, the CDR3 is TGTGCCAGCAGTGCCCTGCCAGGGATGGTCACCGGGGAGCTGTTTTTT.